These 22 T cell receptor beta chains were sequenced from one sample in a study of T cell responses to AZD1222 COVID-19 vaccine. Generated by immunoSEQ multiplex PCR, the TCRdb table keeps only in-frame clones and is missing some. The sample carries 150,000 to 200,000 clones, 85% to 90% recorded once. The source was peripheral blood, collected on day 0 of AZD1222 vaccination. These receptors were taken from an adult in good health.

The V gene is TRBV15, the J gene TRBJ2-1; 16 nucleotides align to TRBD2. CDR1 is LNHNV, CDR2 YYDKDF, per germline (reference sequence). Losses at the gene ends were 3 bases for V and 2 bases for J; bases not matched to a gene: 16. CDR3 length: 22 amino acids. The CDR3 nucleotides read TGTGCCACCAGCAGTGACGGACCGGGACTAGCGGGGGGGCTTACTCCCTACAATGAGCAGTTCTTC. Amino acids: CATSSDGPGLAGGLTPYNEQFF.

The chain couples TRBV5-1 to TRBJ1-2, with D perhaps TRBD1 (6 bases). This CDR3 has 14 amino acids. Germline V CDR1 and CDR2: SGHRS, YFSETQ. With 3 bases removed from V and 1 base from J, the gap between germline ends came to 10 bases. DNA of the CDR3: TGCGCCAGCAGCTATGAACAGGGTAACTATGGCTACACCTTC. The encoded protein is CASSYEQGNYGYTF.

This clone was seen only once. This chain uses TRBV9 with TRBJ2-5; the match to TRBD1 covers 7 bases. The CDR3 extends over 16 amino acids. CDR1 and CDR2 from the germline V gene are SGDLS and YYNGEE. V lost 0 bases and J lost 5; bases outside the gene matches: 10. CDR3: CASSVGDRGRQETQYF. The CDR3 region has the DNA TGTGCCAGCAGCGTAGGAGATAGGGGGCGTCAGGAGACCCAGTACTTC. Based on the CDR3 plus reference TRBV9 and TRBJ2-5, the full variable domain is DSGVTQTPKHLITATGQRVTLRCSPRSGDLSVYWYQQSLDQGLQFLIQYYNGEERAKGNILERFSAQQFPDLHSELNLSSLELGDSALYFCASSVGDRGRQETQYFGPGTRLLVL.

The chain links TRBV7-8 to TRBJ1-1, with 8 positions matching TRBD1. Germline V gene lookup returns CDR1 SGHVS and CDR2 FQNEAQ. V dropped 4 bases and J dropped 0; count of bases not matched to a gene: 1. The CDR3 runs 14 residues. The CDR3 DNA reads as TGTGCCAGCAGCTGGGACAGGCTGAACACTGAAGCTTTCTTT. Protein product: CASSWDRLNTEAFF.

This chain links TRBV7-2 with TRBJ2-1; 7 bases are shared with TRBD2. V shed 6 bases and J 9 bases; nucleotides not matched to a gene: 8. Germline V lookup: CDR1 SGHTA, CDR2 FQGNSA. The CDR3 runs to 13 residues. CDR3 nucleotide sequence: TGTGCCAGCAGTCGCGGGGGAGTTGTTGAGCAGTTCTTC. Protein sequence: CASSRGGVVEQFF.

Only a few counts were recorded for this clone. This chain uses TRBV9 with TRBJ2-7, with a possible D match to TRBD2 (7 bases). The V end lost 4 bases, the J end lost 2 bases, and 16 bases lay between the germline ends. Per the germline V gene, CDR1 is SGDLS and CDR2 is YYNGEE. This CDR3 comprises 15 residues. DNA for the CDR3: TGTGCCAGCAGCTTAGGAGGGGGGGACACCTACGAGCAGTACTTC. Protein: CASSLGGGDTYEQYF.

The J gene is TRBJ1-2, the V gene TRBV6-2 or TRBV6-3; D uncertain. The CDR3 loop spans 17 amino acids. Trimming removed 4 bases from V and 0 bases from J, with 18 bases in between. Germline lookup yields CDR1 MNHEY and CDR2 SVGEGT. The CDR3 DNA sequence: TGTGCCAGCAGTTCATTGCGCCGGACGGAGACTAACTATGGCTACACCTTC. It codes for CASSSLRRTETNYGYTF.

The chain employs TRBV9 and TRBJ2-2, with a possible D match to TRBD2 (6 bases). The CDR3 has 14 amino acids. CDR1 is SGDLS and CDR2 is YYNGEE in the germline V gene. V lost 4 bases, J lost 8 bases, and 15 bases lay in between. CDR3 loop: CASSFTTSRGELFF. CDR3 DNA: TGTGCCAGCAGCTTCACGACTAGTCGGGGGGAGCTGTTTTTT.

The chain combines TRBV2 with TRBJ2-5; no definite D call. Germline V gene lookup returns CDR1 SNHLY and CDR2 FYNNEI. Trimming pared 1 base from V and 8 bases from J, leaving 5 bases between. The CDR3 consists of 11 residues. The CDR3 sequence is CASSEVGTQYF. The CDR3 DNA reads as TGTGCCAGCAGTGAAGTGGGAACCCAGTACTTC.

The chain carries TRBV2 and TRBJ1-1; 9 bases align to TRBD1. Germline CDR1 is SNHLY and CDR2 is FYNNEI. The CDR3 is made up of 16 amino acids. V lost 5 bases and J lost 1; bases outside the gene matches: 8. CDR3 bases: TGTGCCAGCAGTCCCCTCAGACAGGGGGGGAACACTGAAGCTTTCTTT. Amino acids: CASSPLRQGGNTEAFF.

The chain links TRBV2 to TRBJ1-1; 8 nucleotides line up with TRBD1. The CDR3 runs to 15 residues. V was clipped by 4 bases and J by 1 base; unmatched bases: 5. Looked up from germline, CDR1 is SNHLY and CDR2 is FYNNEI. CDR3 DNA sequence: TGTGCCAGCAGTGTTAGGACAGGGACGAACACTGAAGCTTTCTTT. This codes for CASSVRTGTNTEAFF.

J is TRBJ1-1 and V is TRBV5-1; no clear D gene. Trimming took 5 bases from V and 2 from J, leaving 13 bases between them. Germline CDR1 and CDR2: SGHRS and YFSETQ. The CDR3 is made up of 14 amino acids. The CDR3 protein is CASSRIGPNTEAFF. The CDR3 nucleotides read TGCGCCAGCAGTAGGATAGGGCCAAACACTGAAGCTTTCTTT.

The rearrangement uses TRBV7-2 and TRBJ2-3; D not resolved. This CDR3 is built from 15 residues. V lost 5 bases and J 0 bases, leaving 12 bases between the germline ends. The germline CDR1 and CDR2 sequences are SGHTA and FQGNSA. The CDR3 sequence is CASSPTTLSTDTQYF. CDR3 nucleotide sequence: TGTGCCAGCAGCCCCACGACACTTAGCACAGATACGCAGTATTTT.

This chain connects TRBV30 to TRBJ1-1; no clear D gene. Germline CDR1 reads GTSNPN; CDR2 reads SVGIG (reference sequence). V lost 5 bases and J 1 base, leaving 14 bases between the germline ends. This CDR3 spans 14 amino acids. The chain's CDR3 is CAWDRSRTNTEAFF. In DNA form, the CDR3 reads TGTGCCTGGGACCGGAGTAGGACGAACACTGAAGCTTTCTTT.

This chain connects TRBV27 to TRBJ2-3; 7 bases map to TRBD2. V was pared by 1 base and J by 0 bases, with 10 bases of the junction left unmatched. Germline loops: CDR1 MNHEY, CDR2 SMNVEV (reference sequence). The CDR3 covers 18 residues. The CDR3 DNA is TGTGCCAGCAGTTTATTCGGGAGGCGGACTACTAGCACAGATACGCAGTATTTT. Its translation is CASSLFGRRTTSTDTQYF.

The chain has TRBV18 and TRBJ1-5; D is uncertain. Trimming took off 3 bases at V and 3 bases at J, with 12 bases between the two ends. Germline loops: CDR1 KGHSH, CDR2 LQKENI. CDR3 size: 15 residues. Written as DNA, the CDR3 is TGTGCCAGCTCACCCGGACGGGGAGACAATCAGCCCCAGCATTTT. This codes for CASSPGRGDNQPQHF.

The chain combines TRBV11-2 with TRBJ1-1; tentative D call: TRBD1 (6 bases). The CDR3 contains 13 residues. CDR1 SGHAT and CDR2 FQNNGV come from the germline V gene. V was shortened by 6 bases and J by 6 bases, with 14 bases between the two germline ends. The CDR3 protein is CASSAQGLSEAFF. CDR3 DNA sequence: TGTGCCAGCAGTGCACAGGGTCTCTCTGAAGCTTTCTTT.

For the CDR3, the DNA is TGTGCCAGCAGCAAAGGCACGATCTCCTACGAGCAGTACTTC. Its protein product is CASSKGTISYEQYF. The V gene is TRBV21-1, the J gene TRBJ2-7. TRBV21-1 is a listed pseudogene. The CDR3 has 14 amino acids.

The sample holds a few counts of this clone. The CDR3 region is CASSIGTADTQYF. CDR3 coding DNA: TGTGCCAGCAGCATCGGGACAGCAGATACGCAGTATTTT. The chain combines TRBV7-9 with TRBJ2-3, with 7 bases lining up with TRBD1. There are 13 residues in the CDR3. J was trimmed by 4 bases and V by 5 bases; bases with no gene match: 3. Germline V gene sequence: CDR1 SEHNR, CDR2 FQNEAQ (reference sequence).

The chain is built from TRBV28 and TRBJ1-4; 9 bases line up with TRBD1. CDR3 size: 14 residues. With 4 bases clipped from V and 10 bases from J, the junction kept 7 bases outside the gene matches. Germline CDR1 reads MDHEN; CDR2 reads SYDVKM. The CDR3 here is CASSSGTGLSKLFF. DNA of the CDR3: TGTGCCAGCAGTTCTGGGACAGGGCTTTCAAAACTGTTTTTT.

The CDR3 reads CASSLKTRQANEKLFF. In DNA, the CDR3 is TGTGCCAGCAGCTTAAAAACCCGACAGGCTAATGAAAAACTGTTTTTT. The chain links TRBV7-2 to TRBJ1-4, with D perhaps matching TRBD1 (6 bases). Germline V gene lookup returns CDR1 SGHTA and CDR2 FQGNSA. The CDR3 totals 16 residues. V lost 2 bases and J lost 3, with 13 bases in between.

The rearrangement uses TRBV7-2 and TRBJ2-3; the match to TRBD1 covers 8 bases. The V gene end was trimmed by 5 bases and the J gene end by 1 base; junction bases not matched to a gene: 8. Germline V CDR1 and CDR2: SGHTA, FQGNSA. The CDR3 contains 16 residues. The CDR3 protein is CASSRTGGQRTDTQYF. Written as DNA, the CDR3 is TGTGCCAGCAGCCGCACAGGGGGACAGCGCACAGATACGCAGTATTTT.